The 13 T cell receptor beta chains presented below share a single source sample, sequenced in a study of CD8 T cells in Susac syndrome. RNA in amounts of roughly 0.5 to 1 ug was reverse transcribed with random hexamers. A single record per CDR3 protein comes from TCRdb applying MiXCR to the immunoSEQ multiplex PCR reads. The profile covers approximately 70,000 distinct CDR3 sequences, with roughly 95% appearing a single time and around 0.11% taken by the ten largest. Source material: CD4+ T cells from PBMCs. The receptor source for this set is a human donor with multiple sclerosis.

J is TRBJ2-3 and V is TRBV29-1; either TRBD1 or TRBD2 may supply D (5 bases each). The CDR3 extends over 16 amino acids. V gave up 7 bases and J gave up 0 bases, with 20 bases separating them. Germline CDR1 reads SQVTM; CDR2 reads ANQGSEA. CDR3 amino acids: CSAGERGATSTDTQYF. The CDR3 DNA sequence: TGCAGCGCTGGAGAGAGGGGCGCTACTAGCACAGATACGCAGTATTTT.

The V and J genes are TRBV7-2 and TRBJ2-1; the match to TRBD1 covers 10 bases. V was clipped by 2 bases and J by 6 bases; unmatched bases: 4. Germline CDR1 SGHTA, CDR2 FQGNSA. The CDR3 is 15 residues long. CDR3 protein: CASSLLRTGGNEQFF. The CDR3 DNA reads TGTGCCAGCAGCTTACTTCGGACAGGGGGCAATGAGCAGTTCTTC.

The chain couples TRBV11-2 to TRBJ2-5; 10 nucleotides agree with TRBD2. After removal of 5 bases from V and 5 bases from J, the junction contained 11 bases not matched to a gene. The CDR3 runs 16 residues. Germline V gene data show CDR1 as SGHAT and CDR2 as FQNNGV. In DNA, the CDR3 is TGTGCCAGCAGCCTAGGAACTAGCGGGGCGGGTGAGACCCAGTACTTC. It yields the protein CASSLGTSGAGETQYF.

The chain carries TRBV20-1 and TRBJ2-1; the match to TRBD2 covers 7 bases. The CDR3 runs to 15 residues. Trimming took 0 bases from V and 6 from J; bases not matched to a gene: 8. Germline loops: CDR1 DFQATT, CDR2 SNEGSKA (reference sequence). The CDR3 nucleotides read TGCAGTGCTAGAGATTCTGGGGGGGGAGTCAATGAGCAGTTCTTC. Translation gives CSARDSGGGVNEQFF.

J is TRBJ2-7 and V is TRBV7-2; tentatively, D is TRBD1 (6 bases). The CDR3 has 14 residues. Trimming took off 5 bases at V and 1 base at J, with 12 bases between the two ends. Germline V CDR1 and CDR2: SGHTA, FQGNSA. Here the CDR3 DNA reads TGTGCCAGCAGCGAACGACAGGTGTCCTACGAGCAGTACTTC. Its translation is CASSERQVSYEQYF.

V and J are TRBV6-5 and TRBJ1-6; D is ambiguous. The germline V gene has CDR1 MNHEY and CDR2 SVGAGI. The CDR3 extends over 14 amino acids. The V end was cut by 5 bases, the J end by 9 bases, with 14 bases between. The CDR3 DNA reads as TGTGCCAGCAGTGCCCGGGGTGGAGCTTCACCCCTCCACTTT. It yields the protein CASSARGGASPLHF.

The rearrangement links TRBV5-1 to TRBJ2-3; D is unclear. The CDR3 covers 16 residues. Trimming removed 6 bases from V and 5 bases from J, with 22 bases in between. Germline V lookup: CDR1 SGHRS, CDR2 YFSETQ. CDR3: CASTIHSEGWGDTQYF. The CDR3 DNA reads TGCGCCAGCACCATACACAGCGAAGGTTGGGGAGATACGCAGTATTTT.

The chain combines TRBV5-4 with TRBJ2-1, with 7 bases fitting TRBD1. The CDR3 totals 15 residues. The germline CDR1 and CDR2 sequences are SGHNT and YYREEE (reference sequence). Losses at the gene ends were 0 bases for V and 9 bases for J; bases not matched to a gene: 9. The CDR3: CASSLAGRGWGEQFF. As DNA, the CDR3 is TGTGCCAGCAGCTTGGCCGGCAGGGGGTGGGGTGAGCAGTTCTTC.

The chain combines TRBV3-1 with TRBJ2-7; no clear D gene. V lost 0 bases and J 2 bases, leaving 11 bases between the germline ends. This CDR3 is built from 15 residues. CDR1 and CDR2 (germline): LGHDT, YNNKEL (reference sequence). DNA of the CDR3: TGTGCCAGCAGCCAAGATAGGGCGGTACCCTACGAGCAGTACTTC. It is translated as CASSQDRAVPYEQYF.

V is TRBV13 and J is TRBJ2-7, with 8 bases identical to TRBD2. Germline values: CDR1 PRHDT, CDR2 FYEKMQ (reference sequence). The ends lost 4 bases at V and 2 bases at J; junction bases unmatched: 4. The CDR3 spans 14 residues. In DNA form, the CDR3 reads TGTGCCAGCAGCTCTACCGGGGGGGCCTACGAGCAGTACTTC. It yields the protein CASSSTGGAYEQYF.

The chain uses TRBV20-1 and TRBJ2-7; D not certain. Per the germline V gene, CDR1 is DFQATT and CDR2 is SNEGSKA (reference sequence). The germline V and J ends were trimmed by 0 bases and 5 bases, with 5 bases remaining between them. The CDR3 sequence is 11 residues long. This CDR3 is CSARDLDEQYF. CDR3 coding DNA: TGCAGTGCTAGAGATTTAGACGAGCAGTACTTC.

The chain couples TRBV13 to TRBJ1-5, with 8 bases lining up with TRBD1. The V segment lost 5 bases and the J segment 6 bases; nucleotides outside the gene matches: 6. The CDR3 covers 14 residues. Germline V gene data show CDR1 as PRHDT and CDR2 as FYEKMQ (reference sequence). CDR3 coding DNA: TGTGCCAGCAGCACGGACAGGGATCCTCAGCCCCAGCATTTT. Protein product: CASSTDRDPQPQHF.

This chain links TRBV3-1 with TRBJ1-2, with D possibly TRBD1 on 6 matching bases. Deletions cut 5 bases from V and 0 bases from J, with 13 bases between. The CDR3 contains 15 residues. Germline values: CDR1 LGHDT, CDR2 YNNKEL (reference sequence). The CDR3, as DNA: TGTGCCAGCAGCTACGGGACATCTCCTAACTATGGCTACACCTTC. It yields the protein CASSYGTSPNYGYTF.